Listed here are 13 T cell receptor beta chains from one sample, sequenced in a study of OX40 agonist ivuxolimab in advanced cancers. This table comes from immunoSEQ multiplex PCR, and its TCRdb copy is limited to in-frame clones, with some not included. The sample consists of around 15,000 clones, about 88% of them appearing once. The sample was CD4+ or CD8+ T cells sorted from blood, taken in a trial of the OX40 agonist ivuxolimab. The receptors come from an adult with an advanced solid tumor such as melanoma, head and neck, liver or kidney cancer.

This clone was seen a single time. The rearrangement joins TRBV20-1 to TRBJ2-2, with D uncertain. Germline V gene sequence: CDR1 DFQATT, CDR2 SNEGSKA (reference sequence). CDR3 length: 11 residues. With 4 bases removed from V and 8 bases from J, the gap between germline ends came to 8 bases. The CDR3 sequence: CSATLSGELFF. CDR3 DNA: TGCAGTGCTACTCTGAGTGGGGAGCTGTTTTTT.

The chain couples TRBV11-2 to TRBJ2-7; D tentatively fits TRBD1 or TRBD2 (5 bases each). The germline V gene encodes CDR1 SGHAT and CDR2 FQNNGV. Trimming cost V 5 bases and J 2 bases, with 16 bases left between them. The CDR3 is made up of 15 amino acids. The CDR3 DNA reads as TGTGCCAGCAGCCCAGGACCGAGGGGAACCTACGAGCAGTACTTC. This sequence encodes CASSPGPRGTYEQYF. Full variable domain (outside the CDR3, taken from reference TRBV11-2 and TRBJ2-7): EAGVAQSPRYKIIEKRQSVAFWCNPISGHATLYWYQQILGQGPKLLIQFQNNGVVDDSQLPKDRFSAERLKGVDSTLKIQPAKLEDSAVYLCASSPGPRGTYEQYFGPGTRLTVT.

This chain uses TRBV6-4 with TRBJ2-1; 7 nucleotides align to TRBD2. The V gene's germline CDR1 is MRHNA and CDR2 SNTAGT. The CDR3 runs 16 residues. Germline trimming cut 0 bases from V and 4 bases from J; bases unmatched to any gene: 6. The CDR3 nucleotides read TGTGCCAGCAGTGACTCGGCGGGAGCCCCTTACAATGAGCAGTTCTTC. It yields the protein CASSDSAGAPYNEQFF.

The chain has TRBV4-3 and TRBJ2-7; 7 nucleotides agree with TRBD2. Germline values: CDR1 LGHNA, CDR2 YSLEER. Trimming at V came to 4 bases and at J to 0 bases, leaving 3 bases not matched to a gene. The CDR3 runs to 14 residues. This CDR3 is CASSPGGNSYEQYF. Written as DNA, the CDR3 is TGCGCCAGCAGCCCGGGGGGAAACTCCTACGAGCAGTACTTC.

This clone was seen once. The J gene is TRBJ2-7, the V gene TRBV6-5; D call uncertain. Germline V CDR1 and CDR2: MNHEY, SVGAGI. The V and J ends lost 4 bases and 3 bases respectively, with 4 bases between them. The length of the CDR3 is 11 residues. The CDR3 coding sequence is TGTGCCAGCAGTTGGCGCTACGAGCAGTACTTC. Translated: CASSWRYEQYF.

This clone came up a few times. This chain connects TRBV7-9 to TRBJ2-7, with a possible D match to TRBD1 (6 bases). The germline gives CDR1 SEHNR, CDR2 FQNEAQ (reference sequence). V was clipped by 5 bases and J by 6 bases, with 11 bases between them. The CDR3 has 12 residues. The DNA of the CDR3 is TGTGCCAGCAGCCCAGGACAGCTCGAGCAGTACTTC. It specifies CASSPGQLEQYF.

The chain carries TRBV6-5 and TRBJ2-7; D gene unclear. V was cut by 0 bases and J by 7 bases, with 10 bases left in between. From germline, CDR1 is MNHEY and CDR2 SVGAGI. This CDR3 has 13 residues. CDR3 loop: CASSYSDRLEQYF. As DNA, the CDR3 is TGTGCCAGCAGTTACTCCGACCGACTTGAGCAGTACTTC.

This clone was recorded once. The genes are TRBV13 and TRBJ1-2; TRBD1 matches at 8 bases. The CDR3 is made up of 17 amino acids. Germline loops: CDR1 PRHDT, CDR2 FYEKMQ (reference sequence). After removal of 5 bases from V and 0 bases from J, the junction contained 11 bases not matched to a gene. The CDR3 coding sequence is TGTGCCAGCAGCACTCAGGGGGCGTTTCAAGCTAACTATGGCTACACCTTC. Protein product: CASSTQGAFQANYGYTF.

The CDR3 DNA sequence: TGTGCCAGCAGTGAAACTGGCTGGGACGAGCAGTACTTC. This gives the protein CASSETGWDEQYF. The chain recombines TRBV2 with TRBJ2-7; D not resolved. The CDR3 is 13 amino acids. The germline V gene has CDR1 SNHLY and CDR2 FYNNEI. Trimming stripped 2 bases from V and 5 bases from J, with 10 bases between. Full variable domain (remainder filled in from reference TRBV2 and TRBJ2-7): EPEVTQTPSHQVTQMGQEVILRCVPISNHLYFYWYRQILGQKVEFLVSFYNNEISEKSEIFDDQFSVERPDGSNFTLKIRSTKLEDSAMYFCASSETGWDEQYFGPGTRLTVT.

The V and J genes are TRBV5-6 and TRBJ1-2; D gene ambiguous. This CDR3 comprises 11 residues. Trimming pared 0 bases from V and 8 bases from J, leaving 5 bases between. Germline CDR1 and CDR2: SGHDT and YYEEEE. CDR3 in amino acids: CASSLGHGYTF. The CDR3 nucleotides read TGTGCCAGCAGCTTGGGTCACGGCTACACCTTC.

This clone showed up just once. The chain joins TRBV25-1 to TRBJ2-5, with 8 bases aligning to TRBD2. The trim removed 2 bases at V and 2 bases at J, leaving 13 bases unmatched. The germline V gene has CDR1 MGHDK and CDR2 SYGVNS. The CDR3 consists of 18 residues. The CDR3 sequence: CASSEGSLAGRGQETQYF. CDR3 nucleotide sequence: TGTGCCAGCAGTGAAGGGAGTCTAGCGGGCCGGGGGCAAGAGACCCAGTACTTC.

The chain employs TRBV14 and TRBJ2-1; 12 nucleotides agree with TRBD2. Germline V lookup: CDR1 SGHDN, CDR2 FVKESK. The CDR3 covers 14 residues. The J segment lost 4 bases and the V segment lost 6 bases, leaving 1 base of the junction unmatched. The CDR3 coding sequence is TGTGCCAGCAGACTAGCGGGGGGTTACAATGAGCAGTTCTTC. Its protein is CASRLAGGYNEQFF.

The chain carries TRBV5-6 and TRBJ1-1; maybe TRBD1 (5 bases). Germline V gene lookup returns CDR1 SGHDT and CDR2 YYEEEE. V lost 0 bases, J lost 1 base, and 10 bases lay in between. The CDR3 length is 15 residues. The CDR3: CASSLAEGSNTEAFF. CDR3 in DNA: TGTGCCAGCAGCTTGGCTGAGGGGTCGAACACTGAAGCTTTCTTT.